This T cell receptor beta chain appears in the sequencing data of a study of OX40 agonist ivuxolimab in advanced cancers. The overall study: Dose-escalation patients' cancers were hepatocellular carcinoma, melanoma, renal cell or head and neck cancer. Three partial responders included one hepatocellular carcinoma patient and two cutaneous melanoma patients. General observations from the study: Partial responders dosed at 0.1-3.0 mg/kg displayed clonal expansion ranking among the lowest.

This clone is a singleton in its sample. Its cognate antigen is unknown. At baseline, cycle 4 day 1, and cycle 7 day 1, blood was sampled. This CDR3 spans 15 amino acids. Germline V gene data show CDR1 as LNHDA and CDR2 as SQIVND (reference sequence). The V and J ends lost 4 bases and 5 bases respectively, with 16 bases between them. Method: immunoSEQ multiplex PCR; TCRdb's copy keeps in-frame clones and lacks some. The sample includes 90,000 to 130,000 clones, around 93% of them seen just once. The input for sequencing was CD4+ or CD8+ T cells sorted from blood, taken in a trial of the OX40 agonist ivuxolimab. This rearrangement joins TRBV19 to TRBJ2-3; weak D call: TRBD2 (8 bases). The TCR comes from an adult with an advanced solid tumor such as melanoma, head and neck, liver or kidney cancer. CDR3 loop: CASSKGGGRLDTQYF. DNA of the CDR3: TGTGCCAGTAGTAAAGGGGGCGGGAGGCTAGATACGCAGTATTTT.